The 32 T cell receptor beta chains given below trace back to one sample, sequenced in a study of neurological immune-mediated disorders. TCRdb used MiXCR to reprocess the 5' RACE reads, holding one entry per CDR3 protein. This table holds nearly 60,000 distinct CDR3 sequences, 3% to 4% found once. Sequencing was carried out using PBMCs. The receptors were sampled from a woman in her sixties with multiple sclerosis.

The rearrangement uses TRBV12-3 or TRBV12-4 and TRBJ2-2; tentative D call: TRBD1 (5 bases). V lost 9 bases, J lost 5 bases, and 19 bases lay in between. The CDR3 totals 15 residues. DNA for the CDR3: TGTGCCAGTAGCACAGGCCACATTGAGACCGGGGAGCTGTTTTTT. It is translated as CASSTGHIETGELFF.

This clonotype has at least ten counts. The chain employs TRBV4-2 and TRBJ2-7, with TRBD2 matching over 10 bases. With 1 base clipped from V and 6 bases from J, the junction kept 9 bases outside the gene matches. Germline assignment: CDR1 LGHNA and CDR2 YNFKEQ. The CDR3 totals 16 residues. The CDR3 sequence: CASSQGGAGGPSEQYF. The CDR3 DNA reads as TGTGCCAGCAGCCAAGGCGGAGCGGGAGGGCCGTCCGAGCAGTACTTC.

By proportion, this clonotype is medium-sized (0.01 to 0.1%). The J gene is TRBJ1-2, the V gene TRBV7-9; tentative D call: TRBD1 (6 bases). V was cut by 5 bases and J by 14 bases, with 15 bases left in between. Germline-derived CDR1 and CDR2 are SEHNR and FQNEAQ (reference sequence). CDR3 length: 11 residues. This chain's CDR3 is CASSEYLTGTF. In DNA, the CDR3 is TGTGCCAGCAGCGAATACCTTACAGGGACCTTC. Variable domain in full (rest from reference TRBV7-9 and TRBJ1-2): DTGVSQNPRHKITKRGQNVTFRCDPISEHNRLYWYRQTLGQGPEFLTYFQNEAQLEKSRLLSDRFSAERPKGSFSTLEIQRTEQGDSAMYLCASSEYLTGTFGSGTRLTVV.

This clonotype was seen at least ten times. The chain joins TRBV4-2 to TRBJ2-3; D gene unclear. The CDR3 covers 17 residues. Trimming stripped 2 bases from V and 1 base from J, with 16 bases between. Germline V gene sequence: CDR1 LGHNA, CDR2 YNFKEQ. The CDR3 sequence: CASSQQPAASGTDTQYF. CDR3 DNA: TGTGCCAGCAGCCAACAACCAGCAGCGTCAGGCACAGATACGCAGTATTTT.

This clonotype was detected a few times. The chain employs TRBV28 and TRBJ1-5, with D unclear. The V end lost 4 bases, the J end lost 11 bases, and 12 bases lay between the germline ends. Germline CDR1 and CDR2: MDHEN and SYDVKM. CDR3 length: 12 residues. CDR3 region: CASSSGPMAQHF. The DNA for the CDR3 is TGTGCCAGCAGTTCGGGCCCCATGGCCCAGCATTTT.

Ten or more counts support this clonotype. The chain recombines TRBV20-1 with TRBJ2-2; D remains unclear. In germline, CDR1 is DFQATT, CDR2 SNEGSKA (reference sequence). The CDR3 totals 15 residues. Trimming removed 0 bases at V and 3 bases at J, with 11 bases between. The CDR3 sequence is CSARDLSQDTGELFF. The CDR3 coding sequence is TGCAGTGCTAGAGATCTTTCGCAGGACACCGGGGAGCTGTTTTTT.

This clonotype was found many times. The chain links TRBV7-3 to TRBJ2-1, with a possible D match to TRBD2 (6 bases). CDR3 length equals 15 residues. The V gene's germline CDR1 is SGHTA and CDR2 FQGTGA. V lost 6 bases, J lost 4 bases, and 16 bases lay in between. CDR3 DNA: TGTGCCAGCAGTTCCGGGACTGGAGGGTACAATGAGCAGTTCTTC. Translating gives CASSSGTGGYNEQFF.

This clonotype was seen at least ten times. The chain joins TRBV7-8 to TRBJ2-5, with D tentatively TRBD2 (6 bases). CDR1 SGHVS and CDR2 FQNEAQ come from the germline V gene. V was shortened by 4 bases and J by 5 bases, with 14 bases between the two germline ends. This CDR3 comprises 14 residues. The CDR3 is CASSSRRVPETQYF. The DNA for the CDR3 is TGTGCCAGCAGCTCACGGAGGGTCCCGGAGACCCAGTACTTC. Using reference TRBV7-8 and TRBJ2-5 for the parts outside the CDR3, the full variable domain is GAGVSQSPRYKVAKRGQDVALRCDPISGHVSLFWYQQALGQGPEFLTYFQNEAQLDKSGLPSDRFFAERPEGSVSTLKIQRTQQEDSAVYLCASSSRRVPETQYFGPGTRLLVL.

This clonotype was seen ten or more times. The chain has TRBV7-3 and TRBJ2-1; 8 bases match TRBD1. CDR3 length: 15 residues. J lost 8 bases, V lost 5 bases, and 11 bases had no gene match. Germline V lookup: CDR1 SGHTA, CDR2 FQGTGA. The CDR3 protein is CASSPAGGDYDEQFF. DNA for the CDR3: TGTGCCAGCAGCCCGGCAGGGGGCGATTATGATGAGCAGTTCTTC.

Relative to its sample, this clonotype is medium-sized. For the CDR3, the DNA is TGCAGTGCTAGTACCGTTGGCTACGAGCAGTACTTC. Its translation: CSASTVGYEQYF. The chain is built from TRBV20-1 and TRBJ2-7; no reliable D call. V was trimmed by 3 bases and J by 3 bases, leaving 9 bases between them. The CDR3 loop spans 12 amino acids. Germline-derived CDR1 and CDR2 are DFQATT and SNEGSKA (reference sequence).

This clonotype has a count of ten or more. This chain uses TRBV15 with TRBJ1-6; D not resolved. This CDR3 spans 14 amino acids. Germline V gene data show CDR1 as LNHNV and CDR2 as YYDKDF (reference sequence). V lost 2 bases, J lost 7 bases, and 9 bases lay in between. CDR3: CATSRRAENSPLHF. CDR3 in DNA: TGTGCCACCAGCAGACGGGCAGAGAATTCACCCCTCCACTTT.

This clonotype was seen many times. This CDR3 reads CASSFPDWSDTQYF. The CDR3 coding sequence is TGTGCCAGCAGTTTCCCCGACTGGTCCGATACGCAGTATTTT. This chain uses TRBV12-3 or TRBV12-4 with TRBJ2-3; D not resolved. V lost 3 bases and J 6 bases, leaving 13 bases between the germline ends. CDR3 length equals 14 residues.

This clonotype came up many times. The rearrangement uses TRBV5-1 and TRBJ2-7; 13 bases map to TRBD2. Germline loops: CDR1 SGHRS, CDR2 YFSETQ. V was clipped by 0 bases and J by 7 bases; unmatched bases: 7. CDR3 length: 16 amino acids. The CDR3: CASSLVGLAGVGEQYF. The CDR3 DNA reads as TGCGCCAGCAGCTTGGTAGGACTAGCGGGAGTTGGGGAGCAGTACTTC.

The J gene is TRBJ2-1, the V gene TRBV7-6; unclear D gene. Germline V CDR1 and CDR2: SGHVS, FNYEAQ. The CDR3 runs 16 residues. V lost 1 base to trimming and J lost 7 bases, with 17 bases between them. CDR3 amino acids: CASSLVPSVGPNEQFF. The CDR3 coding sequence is TGTGCCAGCAGCTTAGTCCCCAGCGTGGGTCCGAATGAGCAGTTCTTC.

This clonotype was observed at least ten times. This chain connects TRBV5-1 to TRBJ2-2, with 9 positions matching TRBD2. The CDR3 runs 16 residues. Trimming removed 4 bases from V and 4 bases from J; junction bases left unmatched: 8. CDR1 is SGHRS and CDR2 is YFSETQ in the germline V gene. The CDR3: CASSVAGERVTGELFF. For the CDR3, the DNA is TGCGCCAGCAGCGTAGCGGGAGAAAGGGTCACCGGGGAGCTGTTTTTT.

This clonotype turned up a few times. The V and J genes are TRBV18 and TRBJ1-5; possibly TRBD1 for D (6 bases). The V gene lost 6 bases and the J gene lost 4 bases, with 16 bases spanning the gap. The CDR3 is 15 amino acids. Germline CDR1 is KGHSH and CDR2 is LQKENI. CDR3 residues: CASSRQATGNQPQHF. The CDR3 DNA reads TGTGCCAGCTCGCGACAGGCCACGGGGAATCAGCCCCAGCATTTT.

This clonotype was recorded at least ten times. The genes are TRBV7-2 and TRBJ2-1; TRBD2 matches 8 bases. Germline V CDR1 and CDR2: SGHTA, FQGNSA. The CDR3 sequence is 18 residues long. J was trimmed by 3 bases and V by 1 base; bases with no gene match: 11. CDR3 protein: CASSLGPSILADYNEQFF. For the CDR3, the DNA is TGTGCCAGCAGCTTAGGCCCTTCTATACTAGCGGACTACAATGAGCAGTTCTTC.

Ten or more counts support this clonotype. The CDR3 nucleotides are TGCAGTGGCAGGGACCCTAATGAAAAACTGTTTTTT. Amino acids: CSGRDPNEKLFF. V gene TRBV20-1 combines with J gene TRBJ1-4; tentative D call: TRBD1 (5 bases). Germline V CDR1 and CDR2: DFQATT, SNEGSKA (reference sequence). The CDR3 length is 12 residues. V dropped 7 bases and J dropped 3 bases, with 9 bases sitting between them.

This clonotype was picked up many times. CDR3 in amino acids: CASSSYGTGISYEQYF. CDR3 DNA sequence: TGTGCCAGCAGCTCCTACGGGACAGGGATCTCCTACGAGCAGTACTTC. The V gene is TRBV7-9, the J gene TRBJ2-7; 9 bases fit TRBD1. The CDR3 contains 16 residues. Germline values: CDR1 SEHNR, CDR2 FQNEAQ (reference sequence). Losses at the gene ends were 4 bases for V and 0 bases for J; bases not matched to a gene: 7.

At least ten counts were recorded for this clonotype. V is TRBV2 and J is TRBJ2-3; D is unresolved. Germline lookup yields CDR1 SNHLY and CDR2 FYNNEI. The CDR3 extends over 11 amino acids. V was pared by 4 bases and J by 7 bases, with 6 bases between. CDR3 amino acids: CASSGPNTQYF. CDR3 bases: TGTGCCAGCAGTGGACCGAATACGCAGTATTTT.

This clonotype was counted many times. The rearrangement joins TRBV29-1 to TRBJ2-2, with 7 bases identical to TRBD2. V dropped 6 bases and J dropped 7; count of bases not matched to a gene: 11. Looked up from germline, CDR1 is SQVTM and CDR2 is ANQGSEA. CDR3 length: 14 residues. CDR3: CSVERDGAYGELFF. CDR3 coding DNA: TGCAGCGTGGAGCGGGACGGGGCTTACGGGGAGCTGTTTTTT.

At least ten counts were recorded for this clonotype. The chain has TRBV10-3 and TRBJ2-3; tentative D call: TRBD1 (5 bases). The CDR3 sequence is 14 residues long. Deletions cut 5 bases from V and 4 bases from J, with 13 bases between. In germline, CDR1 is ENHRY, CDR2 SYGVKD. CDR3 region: CAISNKGFPDTQYF. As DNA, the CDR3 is TGTGCCATCAGTAACAAGGGGTTCCCAGATACGCAGTATTTT.

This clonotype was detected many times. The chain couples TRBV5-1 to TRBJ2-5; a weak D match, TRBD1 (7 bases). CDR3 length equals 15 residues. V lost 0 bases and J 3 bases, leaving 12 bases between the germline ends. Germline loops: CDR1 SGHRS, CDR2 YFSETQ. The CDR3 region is CASSLVGGGEETQYF. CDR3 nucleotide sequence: TGCGCCAGCAGCTTGGTTGGAGGGGGCGAAGAGACCCAGTACTTC.

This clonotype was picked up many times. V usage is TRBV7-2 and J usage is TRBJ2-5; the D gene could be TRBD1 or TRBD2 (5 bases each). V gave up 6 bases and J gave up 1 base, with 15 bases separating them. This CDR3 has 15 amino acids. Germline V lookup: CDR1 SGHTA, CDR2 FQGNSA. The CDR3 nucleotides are TGTGCCAGCAGTCCAACTGGGGGTTTCCAAGAGACCCAGTACTTC. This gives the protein CASSPTGGFQETQYF. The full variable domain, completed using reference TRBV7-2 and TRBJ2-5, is GAGVSQSPSNKVTEKGKDVELRCDPISGHTALYWYRQSLGQGLEFLIYFQGNSAPDKSGLPSDRFSAERTGGSVSTLTIQRTQQEDSAVYLCASSPTGGFQETQYFGPGTRLLVL.

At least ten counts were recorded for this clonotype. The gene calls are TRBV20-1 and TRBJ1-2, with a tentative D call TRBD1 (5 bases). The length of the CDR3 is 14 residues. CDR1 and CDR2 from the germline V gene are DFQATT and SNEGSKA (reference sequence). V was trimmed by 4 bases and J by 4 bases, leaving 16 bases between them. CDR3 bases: TGCAGTGCTACTTGGGGCAGGGTGAGCTATGGCTACACCTTC. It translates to CSATWGRVSYGYTF.

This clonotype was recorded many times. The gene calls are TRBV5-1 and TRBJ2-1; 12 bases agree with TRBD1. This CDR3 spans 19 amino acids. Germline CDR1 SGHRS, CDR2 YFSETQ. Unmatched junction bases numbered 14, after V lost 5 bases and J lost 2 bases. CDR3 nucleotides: TGCGCCAGCAGTTCCAGGGGACAGGGGGCAATCTGGGCCTACAATGAGCAGTTCTTC. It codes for CASSSRGQGAIWAYNEQFF.

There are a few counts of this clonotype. CDR3 DNA: TGTGCCATAGCGGGAGCGGGAGATACGCAGTATTTT. Residues: CAIAGAGDTQYF. The chain recombines TRBV28 with TRBJ2-3, with 9 positions matching TRBD2. Per the germline V gene, CDR1 is MDHEN and CDR2 is SYDVKM. CDR3 size: 12 residues. The V gene end was trimmed by 10 bases and the J gene end by 5 bases; junction bases not matched to a gene: 4. Drawing the rest from reference TRBV28 and TRBJ2-3, the complete variable domain is DVKVTQSSRYLVKRTGEKVFLECVQDMDHENMFWYRQDPGLGLRLIYFSYDVKMKEKGDIPEGYSVSREKKERFSLILESASTNQTSMYLCAIAGAGDTQYFGPGTRLTVL.

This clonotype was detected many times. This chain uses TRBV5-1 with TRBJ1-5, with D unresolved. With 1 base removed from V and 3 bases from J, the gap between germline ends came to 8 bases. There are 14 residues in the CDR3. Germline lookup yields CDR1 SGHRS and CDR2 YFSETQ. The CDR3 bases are TGCGCCAGCAGCTTGTACAGTACCAATCAGCCCCAGCATTTT. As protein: CASSLYSTNQPQHF.

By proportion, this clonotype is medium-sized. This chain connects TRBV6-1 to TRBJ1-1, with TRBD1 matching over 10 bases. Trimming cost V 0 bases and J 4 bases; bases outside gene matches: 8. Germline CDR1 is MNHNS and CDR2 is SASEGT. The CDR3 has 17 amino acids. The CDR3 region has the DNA TGTGCCAGCAGTGAAGCGGTGACAGGGGGCGAGGGCACTGAAGCTTTCTTT. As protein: CASSEAVTGGEGTEAFF.

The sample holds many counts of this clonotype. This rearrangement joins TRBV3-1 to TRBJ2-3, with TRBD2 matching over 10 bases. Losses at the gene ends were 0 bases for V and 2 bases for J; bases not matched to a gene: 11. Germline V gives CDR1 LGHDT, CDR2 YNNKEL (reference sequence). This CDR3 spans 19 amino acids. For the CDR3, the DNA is TGTGCCAGCAGCCAAGACTCCAGCGGGGGGGCTCAACTCACAGATACGCAGTATTTT. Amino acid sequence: CASSQDSSGGAQLTDTQYF.

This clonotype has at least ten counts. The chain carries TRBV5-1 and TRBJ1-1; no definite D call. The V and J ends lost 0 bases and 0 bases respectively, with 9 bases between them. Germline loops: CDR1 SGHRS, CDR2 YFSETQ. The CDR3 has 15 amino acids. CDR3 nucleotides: TGCGCCAGCAGCTTGGCCCCGACGTTGAACACTGAAGCTTTCTTT. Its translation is CASSLAPTLNTEAFF.

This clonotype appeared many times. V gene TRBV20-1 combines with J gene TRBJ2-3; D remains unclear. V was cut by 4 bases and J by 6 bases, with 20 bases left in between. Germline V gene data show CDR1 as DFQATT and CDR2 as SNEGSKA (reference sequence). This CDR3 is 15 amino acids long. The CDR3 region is CSATRTPERPDTQYF. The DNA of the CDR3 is TGCAGTGCTACCCGGACCCCTGAGAGACCGGATACGCAGTATTTT.